This T cell receptor beta chain was identified in a study of identical twins. Study-level results: In monozygotic twins, models underestimated the sharing of out-of-frame TCR alpha. Twins' surplus sharing was weaker for beta out-of-frame sequences.

The CDR3 runs to 13 residues. The V end was cut by 2 bases, the J end by 6 bases, with 11 bases between. The germline gives CDR1 SQVTM, CDR2 ANQGSEA. Each cDNA held unique molecular identifiers, and template switching gave it a universal primer site. TCRdb re-analysed the 5' RACE reads in MiXCR, keeping a single row per CDR3 protein. Of around 340,000 distinct CDR3 sequences listed, roughly 12% were seen once; the top ten hold 7.2%. This clonotype showed up just a few times. The target antigen is unknown. This sample was shared with a second study, whose subject was yellow fever vaccine responses in identical twins.

V gene TRBV29-1 combines with J gene TRBJ2-1; D is perhaps TRBD1 (5 bases). Sequenced sample: CD8+ T cells sorted from blood. This TCR came from a woman between 18 and 30 years old in good health. The CDR3 DNA reads TGCAGCGTTGAACCAACAGGACCCAATGAGCAGTTCTTC. As protein: CSVEPTGPNEQFF.